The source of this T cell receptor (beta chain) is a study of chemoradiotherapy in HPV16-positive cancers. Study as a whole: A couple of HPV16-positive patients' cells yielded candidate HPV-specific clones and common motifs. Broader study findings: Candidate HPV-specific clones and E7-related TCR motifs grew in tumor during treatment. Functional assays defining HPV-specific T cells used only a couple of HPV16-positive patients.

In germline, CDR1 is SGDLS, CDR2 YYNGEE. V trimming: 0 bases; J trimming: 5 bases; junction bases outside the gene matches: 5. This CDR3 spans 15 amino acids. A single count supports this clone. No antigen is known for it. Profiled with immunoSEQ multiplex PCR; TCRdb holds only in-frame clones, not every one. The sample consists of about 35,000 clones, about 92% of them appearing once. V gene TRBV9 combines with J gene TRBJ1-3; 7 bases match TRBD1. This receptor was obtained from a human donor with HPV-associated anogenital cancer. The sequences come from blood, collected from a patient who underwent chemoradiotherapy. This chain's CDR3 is CASSVGQGSRNTIYF. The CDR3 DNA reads TGTGCCAGCAGCGTAGGACAGGGTTCCCGAAACACCATATATTTT.